This T cell receptor beta chain was sequenced in a study of T cells in Graves' hyperthyroidism and ophthalmopathy. Worth noting for this clonotype: Its cognate antigen is unknown.

Study-wide results and caveats: Stable hyperthyroidism was told apart from ophthalmopathy by a model built on 13 V-J features. Ophthalmopathy prediction by the model preceded onset by a median roughly 6.3 months.

RNA transcripts served as the template for amplifying TCR beta CDR3 regions. A set of HTBI primers served as the primers for a first-round RT-PCR of the TCR CDR3. TCRdb reprocessed the multiplex PCR reads with MiXCR, giving one entry per CDR3 protein. Of a few hundred thousand distinct CDR3 sequences listed, roughly 46% are singletons. Germline loops: CDR1 ENHRY, CDR2 SYGVKD. V was cut by 3 bases and J by 1 base, with 4 bases left in between. The CDR3 has 13 amino acids. This chain uses TRBV10-3 with TRBJ1-5; no clear D. Sequencing was done on a sample of peripheral blood or thyroid tissue (not recorded which). The sequence was collected from an adult woman with Graves' disease, either hyperthyroidism or ophthalmopathy (not recorded which). The CDR3 coding sequence is TGTGCCATCAGTGATAACAGCAATCAGCCCCAGCATTTT. The encoded protein is CAISDNSNQPQHF.